A single sample is the source of the 23 T cell receptor beta chains below, sequenced in a study of T cell repertoires in cytomegalovirus infection. For these TCRs, the target antigens are not known. TCRdb re-called the reads with MiXCR, one entry per CDR3 protein. This sample has 340,000 or so distinct CDR3 sequences, with 20% to 25% found just once. The starting material was cultured PBMCs, obtained from culture after CMV antigen stimulation. Source of these receptors: a human donor in good health (CMV status not recorded). Some clones in this sample may be carry-over from other donors' samples.

This clonotype was seen repeatedly, ten times or more. V is TRBV7-2 and J is TRBJ2-3; TRBD2 agrees at 7 bases. The CDR3 covers 15 residues. The germline V gene has CDR1 SGHTA and CDR2 FQGNSA. V lost 4 bases to trimming and J lost 3 bases; unmatched junction nucleotides: 7. CDR3 residues: CASSSRAGKTDTQYF. CDR3 coding DNA: TGTGCCAGCAGCTCCAGAGCGGGAAAAACAGATACGCAGTATTTT.

This clonotype showed up just a few times. The J gene is TRBJ1-2, the V gene TRBV5-4; 9 nucleotides agree with TRBD1. Germline V CDR1 and CDR2: SGHNT, YYREEE (reference sequence). The CDR3 spans 16 residues. V trimming: 0 bases; J trimming: 2 bases; junction bases outside the gene matches: 5. The CDR3 DNA sequence: TGTGCCAGCAGCTTGGTAGCAGGACAGGGGAACTATGGCTACACCTTC. Its translation: CASSLVAGQGNYGYTF.

This clonotype was detected a few times. This chain uses TRBV12-3 or TRBV12-4 with TRBJ1-6, with no clear D. The CDR3 runs to 14 residues. Trimming took 7 bases from V and 5 from J, leaving 12 bases between them. The CDR3 region has the DNA TGTGCCAGCACCGGGTCGTTACATAATTCACCCCTCCACTTT. This translates into CASTGSLHNSPLHF.

The chain couples TRBV7-9 to TRBJ2-2, with a possible D match to TRBD1 (6 bases). The CDR3 totals 14 residues. Germline V gene data show CDR1 as SEHNR and CDR2 as FQNEAQ (reference sequence). V was shortened by 8 bases and J by 3 bases, with 13 bases between the two germline ends. CDR3 loop: CASRQGIYTGELFF. CDR3 bases: TGTGCCAGCCGGCAGGGGATTTACACCGGGGAGCTGTTTTTT.

This chain joins TRBV7-9 and TRBJ2-4, with D perhaps being TRBD1 or TRBD2 (5 bases each). Germline CDR1 reads SEHNR; CDR2 reads FQNEAQ (reference sequence). This CDR3 has 16 amino acids. V was shortened by 6 bases and J by 11 bases, with 26 bases between the two germline ends. In DNA form, the CDR3 reads TGTGCCAGCAGTAGACCCCGAGGGCAGGGCCGTTTGGTTCAGTACTTC. Translating gives CASSRPRGQGRLVQYF. The whole variable domain, remainder taken from reference TRBV7-9 and TRBJ2-4, is DTGVSQNPRHKITKRGQNVTFRCDPISEHNRLYWYRQTLGQGPEFLTYFQNEAQLEKSRLLSDRFSAERPKGSFSTLEIQRTEQGDSAMYLCASSRPRGQGRLVQYFGAGTRLSVL.

Comment on this clonotype: The germline gene is not matched at one end of the junction; a read error may be the cause. The V and J genes are TRBV28 and TRBJ1-4, with no clear D. Germline CDR1 MDHEN, CDR2 SYDVKM. The CDR3 contains 13 residues. CDR3 sequence (DNA): TGTGTCAGCAGGAGGGTTCTTAGGGAAAAACTGTTTTTT. As protein: CVSRRVLREKLFF.

CDR3 sequence (DNA): TGCAGTGCTAGGGAAGACAGCCAAGAGACCCAGTACTTC. Residues: CSAREDSQETQYF. V and J are TRBV20-1 and TRBJ2-5; tentative D call: TRBD1 (5 bases). The germline V gene has CDR1 DFQATT and CDR2 SNEGSKA (reference sequence). The CDR3 runs to 13 residues. V was shortened by 3 bases and J by 1 base, with 9 bases between the two germline ends.

This clonotype appeared a single time. The chain links TRBV9 to TRBJ2-7; D gene ambiguous. The germline CDR1 and CDR2 sequences are SGDLS and YYNGEE. The CDR3 consists of 15 residues. V lost 0 bases to trimming and J lost 3 bases, with 13 bases between them. CDR3 DNA sequence: TGTGCCAGCAGCGTAGATCCACAACGGTTCTACGAGCAGTACTTC. Amino acid sequence: CASSVDPQRFYEQYF.

The V call is TRBV12-3 or TRBV12-4, the J call TRBJ2-3; TRBD2 matches 7 bases. V gave up 7 bases and J gave up 0 bases; unmatched junction bases: 13. This CDR3 comprises 17 residues. The DNA for the CDR3 is TGTGCCAGCACGAAGCGGGAATGGGGATCTAGCACAGATACGCAGTATTTT. Translated, it gives CASTKREWGSSTDTQYF.

The V gene is TRBV19, the J gene TRBJ2-1, with 9 bases aligning to TRBD1. The CDR3 length is 15 residues. Germline V gene data show CDR1 as LNHDA and CDR2 as SQIVND (reference sequence). J lost 8 bases, V lost 7 bases, and 12 bases had no gene match. The CDR3 DNA reads as TGTGCCAGTATGCCGGGACAGGGTTATTTGTATGAGCAGTTCTTC. Protein: CASMPGQGYLYEQFF.

This clonotype was detected many times. The chain joins TRBV7-2 to TRBJ2-7, with 14 positions matching TRBD2. Trimming removed 5 bases from V and 0 bases from J; junction bases left unmatched: 12. Germline lookup yields CDR1 SGHTA and CDR2 FQGNSA. This CDR3 region has 19 residues. Here the CDR3 DNA reads TGTGCCAGCAGCCTTAAAGGGACTAGCGGGAGAATAAGCTCCTACGAGCAGTACTTC. Translated: CASSLKGTSGRISSYEQYF. The full variable domain, with the rest looked up from reference TRBV7-2 and TRBJ2-7, is GAGVSQSPSNKVTEKGKDVELRCDPISGHTALYWYRQSLGQGLEFLIYFQGNSAPDKSGLPSDRFSAERTGGSVSTLTIQRTQQEDSAVYLCASSLKGTSGRISSYEQYFGPGTRLTVT.

V usage is TRBV3-1 and J usage is TRBJ2-2; D is uncertain. Germline V gives CDR1 LGHDT, CDR2 YNNKEL (reference sequence). V was shortened by 7 bases and J by 5 bases, with 8 bases between the two germline ends. This CDR3 has 12 residues. CDR3 sequence reads: CASTARTGELFF. CDR3 sequence (DNA): TGTGCCAGCACCGCCCGGACCGGGGAGCTGTTTTTT.

This CDR3 reads CASPSGGASQPQHF. In nucleotides, the CDR3 is TGTGCCAGCCCCTCGGGGGGGGCAAGTCAGCCCCAGCATTTT. J is TRBJ1-5 and V is TRBV6-6; tentative D call: TRBD1 (6 bases). Germline-derived CDR1 and CDR2 are MNHNY and SVGAGI (reference sequence). The CDR3 is 14 residues long. Trimming cost V 8 bases and J 6 bases, with 17 bases left between them.

The gene calls are TRBV6-5 and TRBJ2-7; D possibly corresponds to TRBD2 (5 bases). The CDR3 length is 13 residues. V was pared by 2 bases and J by 6 bases, with 11 bases between. The germline V gene encodes CDR1 MNHEY and CDR2 SVGAGI. The CDR3 coding sequence is TGTGCCAGCAGTTACCGAACTAGATCCGAGCAGTACTTC. Translated: CASSYRTRSEQYF.

The chain uses TRBV19 and TRBJ2-5, with a possible D match to TRBD2 (5 bases). The germline CDR1 and CDR2 sequences are LNHDA and SQIVND (reference sequence). The CDR3 is 12 amino acids. Trimming pared 6 bases from V and 2 bases from J, leaving 7 bases between. In DNA form, the CDR3 reads TGTGCCAGTAGGTCGGGACAAGAGACCCAGTACTTC. The encoded protein is CASRSGQETQYF. Supplemented by reference TRBV19 and TRBJ2-5, the full variable domain reads DGGITQSPKYLFRKEGQNVTLSCEQNLNHDAMYWYRQDPGQGLRLIYYSQIVNDFQKGDIAEGYSVSREKKESFPLTVTSAQKNPTAFYLCASRSGQETQYFGPGTRLLVL.

The rearrangement links TRBV7-7 to TRBJ2-7; the D is unclear. Between the trimmed V and J ends, which lost 2 bases and 0 bases, there was a span of 20 bases. The length of the CDR3 is 18 residues. Germline-derived CDR1 and CDR2 are SSHAT and FNYEAQ (reference sequence). The CDR3 protein is CASSLTLLIQYSSYEQYF. In nucleotides, the CDR3 is TGTGCCAGCAGCTTAACCCTGTTGATTCAGTACAGCTCCTACGAGCAGTACTTC.

V and J are TRBV7-8 and TRBJ2-7; D not certain. Trimming stripped 1 base from V and 1 base from J, with 11 bases between. CDR1 is SGHVS and CDR2 is FQNEAQ in the germline V gene. The CDR3 consists of 15 residues. The CDR3 here is CASSLVPGSSYEQYF. The CDR3, as DNA: TGTGCCAGCAGCTTAGTCCCAGGATCTTCCTACGAGCAGTACTTC.

This clonotype has more than one count but fewer than ten. This chain links TRBV10-3 with TRBJ1-1; maybe TRBD1 (6 bases). In germline, CDR1 is ENHRY, CDR2 SYGVKD. The V gene lost 6 bases and the J gene lost 6 bases, with 14 bases spanning the gap. CDR3 length: 13 residues. CDR3 residues: CAIRQGMDAEAFF. CDR3 nucleotides: TGTGCCATCAGGCAGGGGATGGATGCTGAAGCTTTCTTT.

As concerns this clonotype: At one end, the junction sequence differs from germline, possibly due to a read error. The V call is TRBV3-1, the J call TRBJ1-2; D remains ambiguous. Germline V gives CDR1 LGHDT, CDR2 YNNKEL (reference sequence). This CDR3 comprises 11 residues. CDR3 loop: CASSSSKWTAF. CDR3 DNA sequence: TGTGCCAGCAGCTCCTCTAAGTGGACTGCCTTC.

The CDR3 DNA reads as TGTGCCAGCAGCCGAACTGCCGGGACGGGGAACACTGAAGCTTTCTTT. Amino acids: CASSRTAGTGNTEAFF. The chain carries TRBV7-6 and TRBJ1-1; maybe TRBD1 (5 bases). The germline CDR1 and CDR2 sequences are SGHVS and FNYEAQ. Trimming took off 5 bases at V and 1 base at J, with 17 bases between the two ends. The CDR3 loop spans 16 amino acids. Variable domain in full (rest from reference TRBV7-6 and TRBJ1-1): GAGVSQSPRYKVTKRGQDVALRCDPISGHVSLYWYRQALGQGPEFLTYFNYEAQQDKSGLPNDRFSAERPEGSISTLTIQRTEQRDSAMYRCASSRTAGTGNTEAFFGQGTRLTVV.

This chain uses TRBV5-1 with TRBJ2-1; the match to TRBD1 covers 8 bases. The length of the CDR3 is 16 residues. CDR1 is SGHRS and CDR2 is YFSETQ in the germline V gene. V lost 3 bases to trimming and J lost 1 base; unmatched junction nucleotides: 6. CDR3 in amino acids: CASSSGQGGSYNEQFF. CDR3 in DNA: TGCGCCAGCAGCTCCGGACAGGGTGGTTCCTACAATGAGCAGTTCTTC.

The V and J genes are TRBV11-2 and TRBJ2-7, with D uncertain. Trimming removed 0 bases at V and 1 base at J, with 10 bases between. This CDR3 spans 15 amino acids. Germline assignment: CDR1 SGHAT and CDR2 FQNNGV. The CDR3 DNA sequence: TGTGCCAGCAGCTTAGATCCTGGCGGTTCCTACGAGCAGTACGTC. Encoded protein: CASSLDPGGSYEQYV.

V usage is TRBV20-1 and J usage is TRBJ2-1, with TRBD2 matching 9 bases. The germline V gene has CDR1 DFQATT and CDR2 SNEGSKA (reference sequence). CDR3 length: 14 residues. V lost 8 bases, J lost 2 bases, and 7 bases stayed unmatched. The CDR3 loop is CSPGAGGTYNEQFF. DNA of the CDR3: TGCAGTCCGGGGGCGGGAGGGACCTACAATGAGCAGTTCTTC.